What follows are 18 T cell receptor beta chains derived from one specimen sequenced in a study of shared clonotypes between healthy human individuals. Assay used: immunoSEQ multiplex PCR; TCRdb lists only in-frame clones, some missing. The sample lists 600,000 to 800,000 clones; 55% to 75% were seen once. Sequenced: memory CD4+ T cells sorted from blood. The sample's subset: CD45RA-negative fraction. Every receptor here comes from a woman aged 25 to 39 in good health.

This clone appeared a single time. The V gene is TRBV18, the J gene TRBJ1-3; no definite D call. Trimming took off 3 bases at V and 0 bases at J, with 15 bases between the two ends. CDR1 and CDR2 (germline): KGHSH, LQKENI. The CDR3 extends over 17 amino acids. CDR3 nucleotide sequence: TGTGCCAGCTCACCCCCAGGCCTCCAGAGCTCTGGAAACACCATATATTTT. It codes for CASSPPGLQSSGNTIYF.

V usage is TRBV7-2 and J usage is TRBJ2-5; unclear D gene. This CDR3 has 15 residues. CDR1 is SGHTA and CDR2 is FQGNSA in the germline V gene. V was pared by 1 base and J by 2 bases, with 11 bases between. CDR3 residues: CASSLGITIQETQYF. The CDR3 bases are TGTGCCAGCAGCTTAGGTATTACTATTCAAGAGACCCAGTACTTC.

J is TRBJ2-3 and V is TRBV6-5; perhaps TRBD2 as D (6 bases). The CDR3 contains 15 residues. Per germline, CDR1 MNHEY and CDR2 SVGAGI. V was trimmed by 8 bases and J by 2 bases, leaving 17 bases between them. The CDR3 DNA is TGTGCCAGCCGGAACCCTGGGGGGTCCACAGATACGCAGTATTTT. Protein product: CASRNPGGSTDTQYF.

The genes are TRBV5-1 and TRBJ2-1; possibly TRBD2 for D (5 bases). From germline, CDR1 is SGHRS and CDR2 YFSETQ. Trimming pared 3 bases from V and 0 bases from J, leaving 13 bases between. The length of the CDR3 is 16 residues. CDR3 nucleotide sequence: TGCGCCAGCAGCTCATCTAGCCTTAGCTCCTACAATGAGCAGTTCTTC. Amino acids: CASSSSSLSSYNEQFF.

The chain has TRBV6-6 and TRBJ2-4, with a tentative D call TRBD1 (6 bases). Germline lookup yields CDR1 MNHNY and CDR2 SVGAGI (reference sequence). The ends were cut back, 7 bases at V and 1 base at J, with 17 bases in the middle. CDR3 length: 16 amino acids. In DNA form, the CDR3 reads TGTGCCAGCACCACGGGGACAAGCTCGGCCAAAAACATTCAGTACTTC. As protein: CASTTGTSSAKNIQYF.

The chain recombines TRBV4-2 with TRBJ2-2; TRBD2 matches 7 bases. The V gene's germline CDR1 is LGHNA and CDR2 YNFKEQ. The length of the CDR3 is 17 residues. The V segment lost 1 base and the J segment 6 bases; nucleotides outside the gene matches: 11. For the CDR3, the DNA is TGTGCCAGCAGCCAAGTAGCGGGTAGAGGGGAGCCCGGGGAGCTGTTTTTT. It codes for CASSQVAGRGEPGELFF.

The chain combines TRBV7-9 with TRBJ1-5; no definite D call. The V gene's germline CDR1 is SEHNR and CDR2 FQNEAQ (reference sequence). V was cut by 5 bases and J by 7 bases, with 21 bases left in between. This CDR3 contains 16 residues. This CDR3 reads CASSTGGSIHRQPQHF. The CDR3 DNA sequence: TGTGCCAGCAGCACCGGCGGGTCTATTCACCGGCAGCCCCAGCATTTT. Full variable domain (missing parts from reference TRBV7-9 and TRBJ1-5): DTGVSQNPRHKITKRGQNVTFRCDPISEHNRLYWYRQTLGQGPEFLTYFQNEAQLEKSRLLSDRFSAERPKGSFSTLEIQRTEQGDSAMYLCASSTGGSIHRQPQHFGDGTRLSIL.

The gene calls are TRBV19 and TRBJ2-2, with 10 bases fitting TRBD1. Losses at the gene ends were 5 bases for V and 9 bases for J; bases not matched to a gene: 9. CDR3 length: 15 residues. Germline V gene lookup returns CDR1 LNHDA and CDR2 SQIVND (reference sequence). The CDR3 reads CASSPRQGAGRELFF. In DNA form, the CDR3 reads TGTGCCAGTAGTCCCCGACAGGGGGCAGGCCGGGAGCTGTTTTTT.

The J gene is TRBJ2-7, the V gene TRBV11-3; no definite D call. Germline V gene lookup returns CDR1 SGHNT and CDR2 YENEEA. The CDR3 is made up of 13 amino acids. Trimming stripped 1 base from V and 1 base from J, with 5 bases between. Here the CDR3 reads CASSLGVSYEQYF. DNA of the CDR3: TGTGCCAGCAGCTTAGGAGTATCCTACGAGCAGTACTTC.

This clone was seen a few times. V usage is TRBV6-4 and J usage is TRBJ1-2; no clear D gene. Per germline, CDR1 MRHNA and CDR2 SNTAGT. Trimming took 0 bases from V and 4 from J, leaving 6 bases between them. This CDR3 comprises 13 residues. CDR3 DNA sequence: TGTGCCAGCAGTGACTCAGGGAGCTATGGCTACACCTTC. It encodes CASSDSGSYGYTF.

The chain couples TRBV11-3 to TRBJ2-7; TRBD2 is a possible D gene (5 bases). Between the trimmed V and J ends, which lost 5 bases and 3 bases, there was a span of 17 bases. This CDR3 contains 15 residues. CDR1 is SGHNT, CDR2 YENEEA, per germline. The CDR3 region has the DNA TGTGCCAGCAGCCGCAGACCGGAGGCGGGCTACGAGCAGTACTTC. Residues: CASSRRPEAGYEQYF.

The chain joins TRBV7-2 to TRBJ2-1, with 8 bases identical to TRBD2. The CDR3 covers 15 residues. Germline CDR1 SGHTA, CDR2 FQGNSA. Unmatched junction bases numbered 6, after V lost 1 base and J lost 7 bases. CDR3 nucleotide sequence: TGTGCCAGCAGCTTAGGTAGCGGGAACGGAAATGAGCAGTTCTTC. This translates into CASSLGSGNGNEQFF.

This chain joins TRBV27 and TRBJ2-3, with 8 bases lining up with TRBD2. The length of the CDR3 is 15 residues. With V trimmed by 8 bases and J by 0 bases, 7 bases remained unmatched. Germline CDR1 MNHEY, CDR2 SMNVEV (reference sequence). CDR3 amino acids: CASGILAASTDTQYF. CDR3 nucleotide sequence: TGTGCCAGCGGAATACTAGCGGCTAGCACAGATACGCAGTATTTT.

The chain carries TRBV6-4 and TRBJ2-7; 9 positions agree with TRBD1. The V and J ends lost 5 bases and 3 bases, in that order; junction bases with no gene match: 11. Germline CDR1 and CDR2: MRHNA and SNTAGT. The CDR3 has 16 residues. CDR3 DNA sequence: TGTGCCAGCAGTTTAGGCCGGGACAGGGTGATCTACGAGCAGTACTTC. The encoded protein is CASSLGRDRVIYEQYF.

This chain connects TRBV2 to TRBJ2-7; D is unclear. Germline CDR1 is SNHLY and CDR2 is FYNNEI. The CDR3 spans 12 residues. Trimming removed 6 bases from V and 4 bases from J, with 10 bases in between. The CDR3 here is CASRVGPYEQYF. The DNA for the CDR3 is TGTGCCAGCAGGGTGGGCCCGTACGAGCAGTACTTC.

The table lists this clone with a few counts. This chain links TRBV9 with TRBJ1-4, with a possible D match to TRBD1 (5 bases). V lost 4 bases to trimming and J lost 4 bases, with 14 bases between them. The CDR3 loop spans 15 amino acids. The germline V gene has CDR1 SGDLS and CDR2 YYNGEE. The CDR3 reads CASSPTGTFNEKLFF. CDR3 coding DNA: TGTGCCAGCAGCCCAACCGGGACGTTTAATGAAAAACTGTTTTTT.

Ten or more counts support this clone. The chain links TRBV28 to TRBJ2-6; 7 bases are a match to TRBD1. This CDR3 is 20 amino acids long. V shed 7 bases, J shed 0 bases, and the junction held 18 bases outside the gene matches. Germline V gene sequence: CDR1 MDHEN, CDR2 SYDVKM. CDR3 protein: CASTPLLEDRSFSGANVLTF. The CDR3 DNA sequence: TGTGCCAGCACCCCCCTGCTAGAGGACAGGAGCTTCTCTGGGGCCAACGTCCTGACTTTC.

This clone was recorded once. The gene calls are TRBV25-1 and TRBJ2-1; 12 bases align to TRBD2. Germline V gives CDR1 MGHDK, CDR2 SYGVNS. The CDR3 spans 18 residues. J was trimmed by 4 bases and V by 5 bases; bases with no gene match: 12. As DNA, the CDR3 is TGTGCCAGCAGTAAGGGACCCAAGACTAGCGGGAGTTACAATGAGCAGTTCTTC. Its translation is CASSKGPKTSGSYNEQFF.